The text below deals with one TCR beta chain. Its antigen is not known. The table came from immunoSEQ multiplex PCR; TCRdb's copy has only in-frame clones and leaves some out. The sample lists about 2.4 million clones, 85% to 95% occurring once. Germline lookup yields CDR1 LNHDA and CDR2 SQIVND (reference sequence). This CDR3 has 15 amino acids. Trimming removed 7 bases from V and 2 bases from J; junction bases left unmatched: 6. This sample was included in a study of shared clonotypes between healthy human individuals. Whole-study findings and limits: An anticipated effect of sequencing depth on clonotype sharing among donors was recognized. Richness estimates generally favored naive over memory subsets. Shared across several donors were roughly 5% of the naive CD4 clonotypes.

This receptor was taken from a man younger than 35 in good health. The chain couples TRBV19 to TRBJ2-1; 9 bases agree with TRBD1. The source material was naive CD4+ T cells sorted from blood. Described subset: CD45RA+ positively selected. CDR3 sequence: CASTEGTGTYNEQFF. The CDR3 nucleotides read TGTGCCAGTACCGAGGGGACAGGGACCTACAATGAGCAGTTCTTC.